The 26 T cell receptor beta chains reported below all come from one sample, sequenced in a study of regulatory T cells in long-lasting Graves disease listed by TCRdb under 2021. Library creation used multiplex PCR. The listed sequencing device is Illumina HiSeq 4000. To build TCR beta libraries, CDR3 regions were amplified by Arm-PCR using iRepertoire HTBI primers. The raw public reads went through TCRdb reprocessing: fastp at Q25, MiXCR clone calling, in-frame beta chains kept. Rows with one shared CDR3 protein collapse into an entry with the most common genes and DNA. This sample has 300,000 to 400,000 distinct CDR3 sequences in its table, and around a fifth of those were observed once. The ten largest clones capture roughly 27% of the sample. The time point label here, explained by the study, means: persistent/refractory GD, antithyroid drugs over 5 years with positive TRAb. For both TCR sequencing and RNA sequencing, RNA was extracted from PBMCs in TRIzol.

Material: peripheral blood mononuclear cells (PBMCs), obtained when the disease was refractory, from a patient treated with antithyroid drugs. Receptors were obtained from a female donor with Graves disease.

This chain links TRBV9 with TRBJ2-7; D perhaps matches TRBD2 (6 bases). Trimming removed 2 bases from V and 8 bases from J, with 14 bases in between. CDR3 length: 13 amino acids. The germline gives CDR1 SGDLS, CDR2 YYNGEE. The CDR3 sequence: CASSVGFLAKQYF. The CDR3 DNA is TGTGCCAGCAGCGTGGGGTTCCTAGCGAAGCAGTACTTC. The whole variable domain, filled in from reference TRBV9 and TRBJ2-7, reads DSGVTQTPKHLITATGQRVTLRCSPRSGDLSVYWYQQSLDQGLQFLIQYYNGEERAKGNILERFSAQQFPDLHSELNLSSLELGDSALYFCASSVGFLAKQYFGPGTRLTVT.

This clonotype was found many times. V is TRBV20-1 and J is TRBJ1-5, with 10 bases identical to TRBD1. V was clipped by 5 bases and J by 1 base; unmatched bases: 14. CDR1 is DFQATT, CDR2 SNEGSKA, per germline (reference sequence). This CDR3 is built from 18 residues. For the CDR3, the DNA is TGCAGTGCTGACCCGTTCCGGACAGGGGGGGGGAGCAATCAGCCCCAGCATTTT. Protein sequence: CSADPFRTGGGSNQPQHF.

V usage is TRBV3-1 and J usage is TRBJ1-3; D not resolved. The CDR3 is 14 amino acids. Per germline, CDR1 LGHDT and CDR2 YNNKEL (reference sequence). Trimming removed 0 bases at V and 4 bases at J, with 7 bases between. The CDR3 DNA reads TGTGCCAGCAGCCAAGATCTATTCGGAAACACCATATATTTT. The encoded protein is CASSQDLFGNTIYF.

The J gene is TRBJ2-5, the V gene TRBV9; 10 positions match TRBD2. The germline V gene has CDR1 SGDLS and CDR2 YYNGEE. V lost 4 bases and J lost 5; bases outside the gene matches: 8. This CDR3 is 15 amino acids long. The CDR3 region is CASSRGTSVSETQYF. The CDR3 region has the DNA TGTGCCAGCAGCCGAGGGACTAGCGTTTCGGAGACCCAGTACTTC.

With regard to this clonotype: A much larger clone is a single base away; this may be a read error. The rearrangement links TRBV18 to TRBJ1-4, with 8 bases lining up with TRBD1. Germline CDR1 and CDR2: KGHSH and LQKENI. The CDR3 spans 14 residues. CDR3 residues: CASSPRDRNEKPFF. CDR3 nucleotide sequence: TGTGCCAGCTCACCAAGGGACAGGAATGAAAAACCGTTTTTT. The entire variable domain, with the rest obtained from reference TRBV18 and TRBJ1-4, is as follows: NAGVMQNPRHLVRRRGQEARLRCSPMKGHSHVYWYRQLPEEGLKFMVYLQKENIIDESGMPKERFSAEFPKEGPSILRIQQVVRGDSAAYFCASSPRDRNEKPFFGSGTQLSVL.

The rearrangement joins TRBV5-4 to TRBJ2-2; the D gene is possibly TRBD1 (6 bases). CDR1 and CDR2 (germline): SGHNT, YYREEE (reference sequence). The CDR3 length is 12 residues. V shed 4 bases and J shed 5 bases, with 6 bases lying between them. The CDR3 DNA reads TGTGCCAGCAGCGGGACAACCGGGGAGCTGTTTTTT. It is translated as CASSGTTGELFF.

This clonotype was observed a few times. The chain uses TRBV4-1 and TRBJ2-7; 8 positions match TRBD1. Trimming at V came to 0 bases and at J to 6 bases, leaving 4 bases not matched to a gene. Germline V gives CDR1 MGHRA, CDR2 YSYEKL. The CDR3 is made up of 14 amino acids. The DNA of the CDR3 is TGCGCCAGCAGCCAAGATCCAGGGGGCGCCGAGCAGTACTTC. Translating it yields CASSQDPGGAEQYF.

The chain recombines TRBV29-1 with TRBJ2-7; tentative D call: TRBD2 (7 bases). This CDR3 comprises 14 residues. V lost 4 bases, J lost 0 bases, and 13 bases lay in between. Germline CDR1 is SQVTM and CDR2 is ANQGSEA. The CDR3 is CSVAKGGSSYEQYF. The CDR3, as DNA: TGCAGCGTTGCCAAGGGGGGGAGCTCCTACGAGCAGTACTTC.

The table lists this clonotype with a few counts. This chain uses TRBV29-1 with TRBJ1-6; TRBD1 might be the D (6 bases). V shed 7 bases and J shed 0 bases, with 10 bases lying between them. Germline lookup yields CDR1 SQVTM and CDR2 ANQGSEA. This CDR3 region has 14 residues. CDR3 region: CSARDTSYNSPLHF. The CDR3 bases are TGCAGCGCCCGGGACACCTCCTATAATTCACCCCTCCACTTT.

This clonotype has a single count. This chain joins TRBV6-5 and TRBJ1-1, with D unclear. The CDR3 runs to 16 residues. The germline V gene encodes CDR1 MNHEY and CDR2 SVGAGI. V dropped 2 bases and J dropped 5 bases, with 18 bases sitting between them. CDR3 DNA: TGTGCCAGCAGTTACCGGGGATTGGAGGCGCTTACTGAAGCTTTCTTT. The encoded protein is CASSYRGLEALTEAFF.

This clonotype has at least ten counts. V and J are TRBV12-3 or TRBV12-4 and TRBJ1-4; D call uncertain. V lost 3 bases and J 6 bases, leaving 5 bases between the germline ends. CDR3 length equals 12 residues. CDR3 in DNA: TGTGCCAGCAGTTTGCGTTATGAAAAACTGTTTTTT. Protein: CASSLRYEKLFF.

This clonotype was seen at least ten times. This chain links TRBV19 with TRBJ2-5, with 9 bases identical to TRBD2. V lost 6 bases, J lost 4 bases, and 6 bases stayed unmatched. This CDR3 contains 14 residues. Germline CDR1 reads LNHDA; CDR2 reads SQIVND (reference sequence). As DNA, the CDR3 is TGTGCCAGTAGGGCTAGCGGGACGAGAGAGACCCAGTACTTC. This translates into CASRASGTRETQYF.

This clonotype has only a few counts. V is TRBV2 and J is TRBJ2-3; D is perhaps TRBD1 or TRBD2 (5 bases each). V gave up 6 bases and J gave up 5 bases, with 18 bases separating them. The CDR3 sequence is 15 residues long. Germline V gene sequence: CDR1 SNHLY, CDR2 FYNNEI. The DNA of the CDR3 is TGTGCCAGCAGGACCGGGACCGCCGGCGGAGATACGCAGTATTTT. This sequence encodes CASRTGTAGGDTQYF.

This clonotype has at least ten counts. The genes are TRBV7-9 and TRBJ1-1; D gene unclear. The CDR3 extends over 14 amino acids. The germline V and J ends were trimmed by 1 base and 2 bases, with 8 bases remaining between them. In germline, CDR1 is SEHNR, CDR2 FQNEAQ (reference sequence). CDR3 loop: CASSLGAANTEAFF. Written as DNA, the CDR3 is TGTGCCAGCAGCTTAGGGGCAGCAAACACTGAAGCTTTCTTT. Filled out from reference TRBV7-9 and TRBJ1-1, the complete variable domain reads DTGVSQNPRHKITKRGQNVTFRCDPISEHNRLYWYRQTLGQGPEFLTYFQNEAQLEKSRLLSDRFSAERPKGSFSTLEIQRTEQGDSAMYLCASSLGAANTEAFFGQGTRLTVV.

This clonotype appeared many times. V is TRBV7-9 and J is TRBJ2-5; D is perhaps TRBD1 (5 bases). The V gene lost 4 bases and the J gene lost 4 bases, with 16 bases spanning the gap. The CDR3 has 15 residues. Germline CDR1 reads SEHNR; CDR2 reads FQNEAQ (reference sequence). CDR3 amino acids: CASSSRAVSLETQYF. CDR3 DNA: TGTGCCAGCAGCTCCAGGGCTGTGTCTTTAGAGACCCAGTACTTC.

This clonotype was seen many times. V is TRBV6-2 or TRBV6-3 and J is TRBJ1-2; the D gene is possibly TRBD1 (6 bases). The CDR3 loop spans 15 amino acids. Germline CDR1 is MNHEY and CDR2 is SVGEGT. V lost 0 bases, J lost 3 bases, and 11 bases lay in between. The CDR3, as DNA: TGTGCCAGCAGTTACTCGCAGAGGGGGGACTATGGCTACACCTTC. Translating it yields CASSYSQRGDYGYTF.

The rearrangement links TRBV12-5 to TRBJ2-1, with D perhaps TRBD2 (6 bases). Germline lookup yields CDR1 LGHNT and CDR2 FRNRAP. This CDR3 spans 13 amino acids. Trimming cost V 7 bases and J 4 bases, with 11 bases left between them. CDR3 DNA sequence: TGTGCTAGTGCCCTGGGACTTTACAATGAGCAGTTCTTC. It encodes CASALGLYNEQFF.

This chain uses TRBV12-3 or TRBV12-4 with TRBJ1-6; D not certain. V was trimmed by 1 base and J by 8 bases, leaving 9 bases between them. The length of the CDR3 is 14 residues. In DNA, the CDR3 is TGTGCCAGCAGTTTAGAGGGTTCCTATTCACCCCTCCACTTT. This codes for CASSLEGSYSPLHF.

The rearrangement joins TRBV11-2 to TRBJ2-6; no clear D. CDR1 is SGHAT and CDR2 is FQNNGV in the germline V gene. The CDR3 totals 14 residues. The V end was cut by 5 bases, the J end by 1 base, with 6 bases between. The CDR3 DNA sequence: TGTGCCAGCAGCGCGATATCTGGGGCCAACGTCCTGACTTTC. Its protein is CASSAISGANVLTF.

This clonotype came up many times. The chain has TRBV2 and TRBJ2-7, with D perhaps assigned TRBD1 or TRBD2 (5 bases each). This CDR3 contains 15 residues. V was shortened by 8 bases and J by 0 bases, with 17 bases between the two germline ends. The germline V gene encodes CDR1 SNHLY and CDR2 FYNNEI. The CDR3 reads CASGGSPRSSYEQYF. CDR3 bases: TGTGCCAGCGGGGGTAGCCCAAGGAGCTCCTACGAGCAGTACTTC.

This clonotype appeared a few times. The chain uses TRBV6-1 and TRBJ1-1; D is undetermined. Looked up from germline, CDR1 is MNHNS and CDR2 is SASEGT. V was cut by 5 bases and J by 5 bases, with 18 bases left in between. The CDR3 extends over 15 amino acids. The CDR3 coding sequence is TGTGCCAGCAGTACCCCGGTGTGGGGAACAACTGAAGCTTTCTTT. Protein product: CASSTPVWGTTEAFF.

In its sample, this clonotype was seen many times. The chain employs TRBV28 and TRBJ1-2; D is undetermined. The germline gives CDR1 MDHEN, CDR2 SYDVKM. The CDR3 is 13 residues long. Deletions cut 3 bases from V and 5 bases from J, with 10 bases between. The CDR3 DNA sequence: TGTGCCAGCAGTTTTAACGGTCTTTATGGCTACACCTTC. Its translation is CASSFNGLYGYTF.

Note on this clonotype: One end of the junction is discordant with germline, which a read error may explain. This chain links TRBV7-8 with TRBJ2-1, with TRBD1 matching 10 bases. Germline CDR1 SGHVS, CDR2 FQNEAQ. The CDR3 is made up of 15 amino acids. The CDR3 reads CASSQPGQGYNEQFF. CDR3 in DNA: TGCGCCAGCAGCCAACCGGGACAGGGGTACAATGAGCAGTTCTTC.

In this sample, this clonotype turned up many times. The CDR3 loop is CASSEDRALRSYEQYF. The CDR3 DNA reads TGTGCCAGCAGCGAGGACAGGGCTCTTCGCTCCTACGAGCAGTACTTC. The chain links TRBV2 to TRBJ2-7, with TRBD1 matching over 8 bases. Losses at the gene ends were 6 bases for V and 0 bases for J; bases not matched to a gene: 10. From germline, CDR1 is SNHLY and CDR2 FYNNEI. The CDR3 contains 16 residues.

In its sample, this clonotype was seen many times. The genes are TRBV2 and TRBJ2-7; 9 positions match TRBD1. V shed 7 bases and J 0 bases; nucleotides not matched to a gene: 10. The length of the CDR3 is 16 residues. Germline V lookup: CDR1 SNHLY, CDR2 FYNNEI. The chain's CDR3 is CASTWGTGSSSYEQYF. The CDR3 DNA follows: TGTGCCAGCACATGGGGGACAGGGTCATCCTCCTACGAGCAGTACTTC.

This clonotype has more than one count but fewer than ten. One end of the junction varies from germline; a read error may be responsible. The chain links TRBV7-9 to TRBJ2-7, with D unresolved. This CDR3 is built from 15 residues. The germline V gene encodes CDR1 SEHNR and CDR2 FQNEAQ (reference sequence). This CDR3 is CASSQDRTTGYEQYF. The CDR3 bases are TGCGCCAGCAGCCAAGATCGCACGACGGGCTACGAGCAGTACTTC.